This T cell receptor (beta chain) was observed in a study of blood T cell repertoires in COVID-19. Study-level information: Sites in the United States, Italy and Spain provided acute and convalescent COVID-19 samples. The analysed material was cDNA or gDNA that came from T cells, B-cell-depleted T cells, or PBMCs.

Study processing details: Amplification from reference gene primers served as the basis for estimated nucleated cell counts. Sequenced by immunoSEQ multiplex PCR; TCRdb stores in-frame clones only, minus some. That table supplies the V and J calls and clone size; D and trimming were determined from the DNA. The sample lists some 200,000 clones, approximately 80% occurring once. This receptor was taken from a man aged 45-65 years with active or convalescent COVID-19. The specimen was peripheral blood.

The CDR3 DNA reads as TGTGCCAGCAGTGATAAGGGGGTGGCCCAGTACTTC. Translation: CASSDKGVAQYF. The chain couples TRBV6-1 to TRBJ2-5; possibly TRBD1 for D (6 bases). V lost 3 bases and J lost 9, with 11 bases in between. Germline V gene sequence: CDR1 MNHNS, CDR2 SASEGT. The CDR3 loop spans 12 amino acids.